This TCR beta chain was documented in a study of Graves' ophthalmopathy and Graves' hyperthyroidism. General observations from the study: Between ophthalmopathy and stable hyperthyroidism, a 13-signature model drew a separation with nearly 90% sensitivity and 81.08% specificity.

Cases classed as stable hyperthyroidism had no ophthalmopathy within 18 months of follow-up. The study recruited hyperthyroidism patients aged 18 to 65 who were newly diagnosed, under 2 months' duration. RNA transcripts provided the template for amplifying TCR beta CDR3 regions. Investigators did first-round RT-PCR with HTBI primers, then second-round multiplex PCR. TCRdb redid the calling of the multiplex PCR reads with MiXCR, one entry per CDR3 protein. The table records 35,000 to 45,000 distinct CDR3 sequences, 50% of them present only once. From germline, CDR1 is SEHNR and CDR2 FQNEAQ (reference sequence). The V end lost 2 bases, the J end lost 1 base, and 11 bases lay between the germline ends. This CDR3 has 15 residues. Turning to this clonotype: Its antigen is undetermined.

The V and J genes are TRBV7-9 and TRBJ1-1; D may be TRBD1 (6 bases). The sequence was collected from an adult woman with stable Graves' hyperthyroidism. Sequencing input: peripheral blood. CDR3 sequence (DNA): TGTGCCAGCAGCTTAACGGGGGGCCCGAACACTGAAGCTTTCTTT. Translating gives CASSLTGGPNTEAFF.